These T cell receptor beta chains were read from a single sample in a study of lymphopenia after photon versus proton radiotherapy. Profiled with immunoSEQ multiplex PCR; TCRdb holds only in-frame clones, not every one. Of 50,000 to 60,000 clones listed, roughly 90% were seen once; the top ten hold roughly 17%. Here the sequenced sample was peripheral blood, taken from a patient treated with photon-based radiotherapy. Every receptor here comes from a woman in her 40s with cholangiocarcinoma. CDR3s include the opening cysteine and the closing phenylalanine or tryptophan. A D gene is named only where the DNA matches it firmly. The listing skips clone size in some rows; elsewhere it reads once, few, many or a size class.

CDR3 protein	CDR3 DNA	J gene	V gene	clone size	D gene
CASSSTSRPDTQYF	TGTGCCAGCAGCTCCACTAGTAGGCCAGATACGCAGTATTTT	TRBJ2-3	TRBV7-8	NA	NA
CASSPRQGLSNQPQHF	TGTGCCAGCTCACCCCGACAGGGGTTGAGCAATCAGCCCCAGCATTTT	TRBJ1-5	TRBV18	NA	TRBD1
CASSRSLAQGANTGELFF	TGCGCCAGCAGCCGATCTTTGGCCCAGGGGGCCAACACCGGGGAGCTGTTTTTT	TRBJ2-2	TRBV5-1	NA	TRBD1
CASSRGGDGYTF	TGTGCCAGCAGCCGGGGAGGGGATGGCTACACCTTC	TRBJ1-2	TRBV7-9	NA	NA
CASSRDFNEQFF	TGTGCCAGCAGCCGGGACTTTAATGAGCAGTTCTTC	TRBJ2-1	TRBV5-6	NA	NA
CASSVATGGYGYTF	TGTGCCAGCAGCGTAGCTACGGGGGGCTATGGCTACACCTTC	TRBJ1-2	TRBV9	NA	NA
CASSFLGRITDFYEQFF	TGTGCCAGCAGCTTCCTGGGGCGCATCACTGATTTCTATGAGCAGTTCTTC	TRBJ2-1	TRBV7-8	NA	NA
CAWSGSNQPQHF	TGTGCCTGGAGTGGGAGCAATCAGCCCCAGCATTTT	TRBJ1-5	TRBV30	once	NA
CASSLGLAGAFF	TGTGCCAGCAGCTTGGGGCTTGCGGGAGCTTTCTTT	TRBJ1-1	TRBV5-5	NA	NA
CASSAQGGGASPLHF	TGTGCCAGCAGCGCCCAGGGGGGTGGGGCTTCACCCCTCCACTTT	TRBJ1-6	TRBV7-9	few	TRBD1
CAWKSLPSRPFGYNEQFF	TGTGCCTGGAAATCCCTTCCAAGCCGACCGTTCGGATACAATGAGCAGTTCTTC	TRBJ2-1	TRBV30	NA	NA
CASSPAAIYGYTF	TGTGCCAGCAGTCCAGCGGCGATTTATGGCTACACCTTC	TRBJ1-2	TRBV28	NA	NA
CASSGPTSGRAYYNEQFF	TGTGCCAGCAGTGGGCCTACTAGCGGGAGGGCCTACTACAATGAGCAGTTCTTC	TRBJ2-1	TRBV6-1	NA	TRBD2
CASSLTVLDEQYF	TGTGCCAGCAGTCTGACAGTCCTGGACGAGCAGTACTTC	TRBJ2-7	TRBV27	once	NA
CASSLYGANTEAFF	TGTGCCAGCAGCTTGTACGGGGCGAACACTGAAGCTTTCTTT	TRBJ1-1	TRBV7-9	once	NA
CASSLLRDGYTF	TGTGCCAGCTCACTACTCAGAGATGGCTACACCTTC	TRBJ1-2	TRBV18	few	NA
CASSLKQEAFF	TGTGCCAGCAGTTTAAAACAGGAAGCTTTCTTT	TRBJ1-1	TRBV28	once	NA
CASSRGNTEAFF	TGTGCCAGCAGCCGGGGGAACACTGAAGCTTTCTTT	TRBJ1-1	TRBV7-6	NA	NA
CASSLARAGSTDTQYF	TGTGCCAGCAGCTTAGCTCGGGCAGGGAGCACAGATACGCAGTATTTT	TRBJ2-3	TRBV7-6	NA	NA
CASSPETGWTEAFF	TGTGCCAGCTCACCTGAAACAGGGTGGACTGAAGCTTTCTTT	TRBJ1-1	TRBV18	NA	NA
CAISQGVFHEQYF	TGTGCCATCAGCCAAGGGGTCTTTCACGAGCAGTACTTC	TRBJ2-7	TRBV10-3	once	NA
CASSLQRGYTDTQYF	TGTGCCAGCAGCTTGCAGCGGGGGTACACAGATACGCAGTATTTT	TRBJ2-3	TRBV5-6	NA	TRBD2
CASSSTLLWGGGETQYF	TGTGCCAGCAGCTCTACCCTCCTCTGGGGGGGAGGGGAGACCCAGTACTTC	TRBJ2-5	TRBV7-6	NA	TRBD2
CASSPQGARQPQHF	TGTGCCAGCAGTCCACAGGGGGCGCGTCAGCCCCAGCATTTT	TRBJ1-5	TRBV5-6	NA	TRBD1
CASSWVDTQYF	TGTGCCAGCAGTTGGGTAGATACGCAGTATTTT	TRBJ2-3	TRBV2	NA	NA
CAITTGNTGELFF	TGTGCCATCACGACTGGAAACACCGGGGAGCTGTTTTTT	TRBJ2-2	TRBV10-3	NA	NA
CASSYSLDTDTQYF	TGTGCCAGCAGTTACTCGCTCGACACAGATACGCAGTATTTT	TRBJ2-3	TRBV6-6	NA	NA
CASKDRVGNYNEQFF	TGTGCCAGTAAAGACCGGGTGGGAAACTACAATGAGCAGTTCTTC	TRBJ2-1	TRBV19	once	NA
CASSLKGGQETQYF	TGTGCTAGCAGCTTAAAAGGGGGTCAAGAGACCCAGTACTTC	TRBJ2-5	TRBV7-7	NA	NA
CASSIEGRGGNEKLFF	TGTGCCAGTAGTATAGAAGGAAGGGGAGGTAATGAAAAACTGTTTTTT	TRBJ1-4	TRBV19	NA	NA
CASSSPGTDEAFF	TGTGCCAGCAGCTCCCCCGGGACAGATGAAGCTTTCTTT	TRBJ1-1	TRBV7-9	NA	TRBD1
CASTNNLGGELFF	TGCGCCAGCACCAATAACCTGGGCGGGGAGCTGTTTTTT	TRBJ2-2	TRBV10-2	NA	NA
CASSLIADNEQFF	TGTGCCAGCAGCTTAATAGCAGACAATGAGCAGTTCTTC	TRBJ2-1	TRBV11-2	NA	NA
CAWALAAGPNEQFF	TGTGCCTGGGCACTAGCGGCGGGGCCCAATGAGCAGTTCTTC	TRBJ2-1	TRBV30	NA	TRBD2
CASSSRETQYF	TGTGCCAGCAGCTCGCGGGAGACCCAGTACTTC	TRBJ2-5	TRBV7-2	NA	NA
CASSFSVSPGELFF	TGTGCCAGCAGCTTTTCCGTCTCTCCCGGGGAGCTGTTTTTT	TRBJ2-2	TRBV28	NA	NA
CASSSKGTGSHEQYF	TGTGCCAGCAGCTCGAAGGGGACAGGGAGTCACGAGCAGTACTTC	TRBJ2-7	TRBV27	NA	TRBD1
CATQSRWRGNQPQHF	TGTGCCACCCAAAGCAGGTGGAGGGGCAATCAGCCCCAGCATTTT	TRBJ1-5	TRBV28	NA	NA
CASSQYSGTLGNEQFF	TGTGCCAGCAGCCAATACTCCGGGACCTTAGGCAATGAGCAGTTCTTC	TRBJ2-1	TRBV4-2	NA	NA
CASSGLDGTTDTQYF	TGTGCCAGCTCAGGATTGGACGGGACCACAGATACGCAGTATTTT	TRBJ2-3	TRBV18	NA	NA
CASSLVGQGNTEAFF	TGCGCCAGCAGCTTGGTCGGTCAGGGGAACACTGAAGCTTTCTTT	TRBJ1-1	TRBV5-1	NA	NA
CASRVGREANQPQHF	TGTGCCAGCAGAGTAGGCAGGGAGGCCAATCAGCCCCAGCATTTT	TRBJ1-5	TRBV6-5	few	NA
CATSRDPGRTSNGYTF	TGTGCCACCAGCAGAGACCCCGGGAGGACATCGAATGGCTACACCTTC	TRBJ1-2	TRBV15	NA	NA
CASSGNAGNTIYF	TGTGCCAGTAGTGGTAATGCTGGAAACACCATATATTTT	TRBJ1-3	TRBV19	NA	NA
CASRRLANTEAFF	TGTGCCAGCAGGCGACTGGCGAACACTGAAGCTTTCTTT	TRBJ1-1	TRBV2	NA	NA
CASSKRPDEQYF	TGTGCCAGCAGCAAACGACCCGACGAGCAGTACTTC	TRBJ2-7	TRBV7-9	NA	NA
CASSVTGIAAFF	TGTGCCAGCAGCGTCACAGGGATAGCGGCTTTCTTT	TRBJ1-1	TRBV7-2	once	NA
CARSFGREEENEAFF	TGTGCCAGAAGCTTCGGTAGGGAAGAGGAAAATGAAGCTTTCTTT	TRBJ1-1	TRBV5-3	NA	NA